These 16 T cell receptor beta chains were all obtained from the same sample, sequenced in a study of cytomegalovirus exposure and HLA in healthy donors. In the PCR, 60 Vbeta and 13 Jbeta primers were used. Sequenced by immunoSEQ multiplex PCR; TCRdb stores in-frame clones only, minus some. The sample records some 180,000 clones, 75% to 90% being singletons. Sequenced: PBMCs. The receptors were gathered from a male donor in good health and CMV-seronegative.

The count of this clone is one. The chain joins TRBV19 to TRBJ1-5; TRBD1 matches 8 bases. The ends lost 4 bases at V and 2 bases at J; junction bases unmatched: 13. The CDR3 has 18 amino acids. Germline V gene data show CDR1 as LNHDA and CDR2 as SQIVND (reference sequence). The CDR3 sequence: CASSSDRGAPDGNQPQHF. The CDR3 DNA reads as TGTGCCAGTAGTAGCGACAGGGGAGCCCCGGACGGCAATCAGCCCCAGCATTTT.

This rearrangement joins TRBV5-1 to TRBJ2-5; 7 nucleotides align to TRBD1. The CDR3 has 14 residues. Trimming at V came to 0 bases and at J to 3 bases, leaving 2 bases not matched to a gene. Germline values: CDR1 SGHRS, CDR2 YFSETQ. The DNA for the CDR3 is TGCGCCAGCAGCTTGGTCCAGGGGGAAGAGACCCAGTACTTC. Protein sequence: CASSLVQGEETQYF.

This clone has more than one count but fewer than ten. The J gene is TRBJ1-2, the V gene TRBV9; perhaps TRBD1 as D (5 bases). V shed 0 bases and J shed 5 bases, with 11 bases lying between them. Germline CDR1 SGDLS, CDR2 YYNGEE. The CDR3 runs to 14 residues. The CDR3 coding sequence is TGTGCCAGCAGCGTAGGGCAGGGATATTATGGCTACACCTTC. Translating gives CASSVGQGYYGYTF.

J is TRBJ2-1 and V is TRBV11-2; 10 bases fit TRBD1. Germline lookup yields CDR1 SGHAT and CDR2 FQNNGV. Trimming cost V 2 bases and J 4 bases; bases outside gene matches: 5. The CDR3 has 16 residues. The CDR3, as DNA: TGTGCCAGCAGCTTACTGGGACAGGGGTGGTACAATGAGCAGTTCTTC. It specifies CASSLLGQGWYNEQFF.

CDR3 coding DNA: TGTGCCAGCAGCTTGTATCAGGGGGAAAGGCGACGCGGCTACACCTTC. This encodes CASSLYQGERRRGYTF. The chain joins TRBV5-6 to TRBJ1-2, with 7 positions matching TRBD1. V shed 1 base, J shed 8 bases, and the junction held 14 bases outside the gene matches. The CDR3 contains 16 residues. The germline V gene encodes CDR1 SGHDT and CDR2 YYEEEE.

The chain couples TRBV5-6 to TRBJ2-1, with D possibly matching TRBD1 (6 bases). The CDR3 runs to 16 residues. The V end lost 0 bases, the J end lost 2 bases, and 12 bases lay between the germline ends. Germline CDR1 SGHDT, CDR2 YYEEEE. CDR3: CASSLAGRGTYNEQFF. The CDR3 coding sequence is TGTGCCAGCAGCTTGGCCGGCAGGGGTACCTACAATGAGCAGTTCTTC.

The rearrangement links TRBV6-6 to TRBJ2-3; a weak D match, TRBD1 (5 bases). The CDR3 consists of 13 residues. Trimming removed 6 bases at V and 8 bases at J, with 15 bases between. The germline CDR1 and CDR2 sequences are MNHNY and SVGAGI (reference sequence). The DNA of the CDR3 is TGTGCCAGCAGACCGCCTACGCAGGGTACGCAGTATTTT. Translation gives CASRPPTQGTQYF.

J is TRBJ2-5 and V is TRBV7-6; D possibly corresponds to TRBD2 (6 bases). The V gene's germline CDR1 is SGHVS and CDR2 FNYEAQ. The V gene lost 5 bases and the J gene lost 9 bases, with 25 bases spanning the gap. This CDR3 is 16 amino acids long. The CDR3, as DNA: TGTGCCAGCAGCCCGACTCCGGGAGCAAAGGTTACGGCCCAGTACTTC. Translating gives CASSPTPGAKVTAQYF.

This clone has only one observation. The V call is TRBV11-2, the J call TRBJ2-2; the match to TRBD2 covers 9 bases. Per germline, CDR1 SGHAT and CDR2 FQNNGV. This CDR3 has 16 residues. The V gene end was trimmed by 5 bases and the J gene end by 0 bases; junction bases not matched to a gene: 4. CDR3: CASSPLAGANTGELFF. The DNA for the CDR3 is TGTGCCAGCAGCCCTTTAGCGGGGGCGAACACCGGGGAGCTGTTTTTT.

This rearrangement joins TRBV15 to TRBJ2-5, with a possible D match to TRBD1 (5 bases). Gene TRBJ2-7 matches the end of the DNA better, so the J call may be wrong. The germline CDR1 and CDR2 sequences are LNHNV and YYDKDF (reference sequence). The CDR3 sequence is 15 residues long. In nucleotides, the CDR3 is TGTGCCACCAGCCCTAAAGGGGTCAGATCCTACGAGCAGTACTTC. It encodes CATSPKGVRSYEQYF.

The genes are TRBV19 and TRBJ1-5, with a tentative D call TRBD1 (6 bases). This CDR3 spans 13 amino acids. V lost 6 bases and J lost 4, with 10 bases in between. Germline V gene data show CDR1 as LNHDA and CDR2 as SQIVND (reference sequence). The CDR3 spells CASSRQGNQPQHF. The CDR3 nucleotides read TGTGCCAGTAGCCGCCAGGGGAATCAGCCCCAGCATTTT.

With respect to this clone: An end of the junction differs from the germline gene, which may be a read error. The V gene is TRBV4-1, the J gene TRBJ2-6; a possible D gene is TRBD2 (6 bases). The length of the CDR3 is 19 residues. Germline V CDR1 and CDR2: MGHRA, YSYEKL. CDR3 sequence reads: CASSLFRRGPSSEANVLTF. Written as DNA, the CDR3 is TGCGCCAGCAGCCTCTTCCGGAGGGGACCCTCCTCTGAGGCCAACGTCCTGACTTTC.

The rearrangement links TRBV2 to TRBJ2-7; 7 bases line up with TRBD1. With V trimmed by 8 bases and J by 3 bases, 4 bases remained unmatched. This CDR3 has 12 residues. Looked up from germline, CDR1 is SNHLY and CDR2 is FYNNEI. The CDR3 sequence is CASGGQIYEQYF. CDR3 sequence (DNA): TGTGCCAGCGGGGGACAGATCTACGAGCAGTACTTC. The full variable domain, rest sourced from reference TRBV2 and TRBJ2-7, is EPEVTQTPSHQVTQMGQEVILRCVPISNHLYFYWYRQILGQKVEFLVSFYNNEISEKSEIFDDQFSVERPDGSNFTLKIRSTKLEDSAMYFCASGGQIYEQYFGPGTRLTVT.

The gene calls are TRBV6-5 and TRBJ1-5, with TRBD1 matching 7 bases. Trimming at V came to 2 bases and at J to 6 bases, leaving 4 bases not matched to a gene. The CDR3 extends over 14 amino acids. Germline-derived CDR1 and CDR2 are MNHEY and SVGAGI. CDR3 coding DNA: TGTGCCAGCAGTTACAAGGGGGCCCTTCAGCCCCAGCATTTT. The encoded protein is CASSYKGALQPQHF.

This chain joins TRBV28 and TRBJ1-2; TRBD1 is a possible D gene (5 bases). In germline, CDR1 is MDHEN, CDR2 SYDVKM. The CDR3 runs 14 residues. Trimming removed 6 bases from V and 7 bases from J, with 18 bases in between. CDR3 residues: CASSPAGGIPGYTF. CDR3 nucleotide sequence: TGTGCCAGCAGCCCGGCGGGGGGGATCCCTGGCTACACCTTC.

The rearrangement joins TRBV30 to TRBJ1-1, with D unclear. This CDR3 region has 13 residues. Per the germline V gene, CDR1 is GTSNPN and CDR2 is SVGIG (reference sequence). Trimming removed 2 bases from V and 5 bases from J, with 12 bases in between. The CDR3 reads CAWSRRGWTEAFF. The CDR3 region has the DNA TGTGCCTGGAGTCGCCGCGGGTGGACTGAAGCTTTCTTT. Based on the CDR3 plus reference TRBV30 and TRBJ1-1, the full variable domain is SQTIHQWPATLVQPVGSPLSLECTVEGTSNPNLYWYRQAAGRGLQLLFYSVGIGQISSEVPQNLSASRPQDRQFILSSKKLLLSDSGFYLCAWSRRGWTEAFFGQGTRLTVV.